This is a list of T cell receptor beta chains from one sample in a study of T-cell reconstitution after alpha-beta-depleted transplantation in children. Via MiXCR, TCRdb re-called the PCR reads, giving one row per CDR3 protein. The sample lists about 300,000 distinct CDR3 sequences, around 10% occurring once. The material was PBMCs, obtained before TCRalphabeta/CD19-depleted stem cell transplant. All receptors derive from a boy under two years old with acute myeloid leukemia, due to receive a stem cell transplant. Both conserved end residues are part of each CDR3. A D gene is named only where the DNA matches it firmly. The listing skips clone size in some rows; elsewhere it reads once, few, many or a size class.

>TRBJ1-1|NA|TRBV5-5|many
CASSLVLIMNTEVFF
TGTGCCAGCAGCTTGGTTCTCATCATGAACACTGAAGTTTTCTTT
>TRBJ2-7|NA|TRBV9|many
CASSVEVWNEQYF
TGTGCCAGCAGCGTTGAAGTCTGGAACGAGCAGTACTTC
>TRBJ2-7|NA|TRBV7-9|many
CASSRSRGPHYEQYF
TGTGCCAGCAGCCGGTCCAGGGGACCCCATTACGAGCAGTACTTC
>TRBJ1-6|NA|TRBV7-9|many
CASSLSDSPLHF
TGTGCCAGCAGCTTATCAGATTCACCCCTCCACTTT
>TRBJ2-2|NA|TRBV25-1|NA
CASSESGRDPNTGELFF
TGTGCCAGCAGTGAATCGGGCAGGGACCCGAACACCGGGGAGCTGTTTTTT
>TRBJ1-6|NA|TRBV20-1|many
CSARGDRNSPLHF
TGCAGTGCTAGGGGGGACCGTAATTCACCCCTCCACTTT
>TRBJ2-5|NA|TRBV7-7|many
CASSPGTPTGETQYF
TGTGCTAGCAGCCCTGGGACTCCAACGGGGGAGACCCAGTACTTC
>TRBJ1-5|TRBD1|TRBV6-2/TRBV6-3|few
CASSYAYRGVSNQPQHF
TGTGCCAGCAGTTACGCCTACAGGGGCGTCAGCAATCAGCCCCAGCATTTT
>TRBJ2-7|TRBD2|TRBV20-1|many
CSARESGGPSYEQYF
TGCAGTGCTAGAGAAAGCGGGGGTCCTTCCTACGAGCAGTACTTC
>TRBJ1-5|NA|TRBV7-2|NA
CASSLARQNQPQHF
TGTGCCAGCAGCTTAGCCCGACAGAATCAGCCCCAGCATTTT
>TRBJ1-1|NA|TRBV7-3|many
CASPGSMNTEAFF
TGTGCCAGCCCCGGTTCGATGAACACTGAAGCTTTCTTT
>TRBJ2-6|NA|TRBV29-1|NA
CSVLPGHLSGANVLTF
TGCAGCGTACTCCCGGGACACCTCTCTGGGGCCAACGTCCTGACTTTC
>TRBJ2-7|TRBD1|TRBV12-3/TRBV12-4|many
CASRVQGDSIEQYF
TGTGCCAGCAGGGTACAGGGGGACTCTATCGAGCAGTACTTC
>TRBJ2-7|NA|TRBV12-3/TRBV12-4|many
CASRETGDYEQYF
TGTGCCAGCAGAGAGACAGGCGACTACGAGCAGTACTTC
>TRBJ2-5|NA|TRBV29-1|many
CSVGLPLLQETQYF
TGCAGCGTTGGCCTCCCGTTACTCCAAGAGACCCAGTACTTC
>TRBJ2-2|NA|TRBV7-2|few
CASSKRGAQNTGELFF
TGTGCCAGCAGCAAAAGGGGGGCTCAGAACACCGGGGAGCTGTTTTTT
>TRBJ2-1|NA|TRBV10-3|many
CAISDWDPAANEQFF
TGTGCCATCAGTGACTGGGACCCAGCGGCGAATGAGCAGTTCTTC
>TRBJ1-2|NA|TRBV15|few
CATSRDKGVGNGYTF
TGTGCCACCAGCAGAGATAAAGGGGTGGGAAATGGCTACACCTTC
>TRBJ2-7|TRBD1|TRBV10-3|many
CAIRDRGQGSYEQYF
TGTGCCATCAGGGACAGGGGGCAGGGCTCCTACGAGCAGTACTTC
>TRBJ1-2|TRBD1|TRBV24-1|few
CATSDQRTGTYGYTF
TGTGCCACCAGTGATCAGCGGACAGGGACCTATGGCTACACCTTC
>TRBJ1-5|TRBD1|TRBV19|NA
CASSLIPGTGLIMPQHF
TGTGCCAGTAGTTTAATCCCCGGGACAGGGCTTATAATGCCCCAGCATTTT
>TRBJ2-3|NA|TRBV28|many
CASSLPLSTDTQYF
TGTGCCAGCAGTTTACCCCTTAGCACAGATACGCAGTATTTT
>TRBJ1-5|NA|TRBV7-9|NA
CASSSQDSSNQPQHF
TGTGCCAGCAGCTCGCAGGACTCTAGCAATCAGCCCCAGCATTTT
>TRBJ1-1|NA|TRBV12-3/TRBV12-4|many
CASSIYPGTEAFF
TGTGCCAGCAGCATTTATCCGGGCACTGAAGCTTTCTTT
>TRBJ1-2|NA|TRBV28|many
CASSLIGSYGYTF
TGTGCCAGCAGTTTAATAGGCAGCTATGGCTACACCTTC
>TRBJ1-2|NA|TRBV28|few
CASNLGRGGYGYTF
TGTGCCAGCAACTTAGGTCGGGGGGGCTATGGCTACACCTTC